Listed below are T cell receptor beta chains from one sample, sequenced in a study of blood T cell repertoires in COVID-19. The table came from immunoSEQ multiplex PCR; TCRdb's copy has only in-frame clones and leaves some out. This table has about 120,000 clones, 88% appearing once. The sample was peripheral blood. These TCRs come from a woman between 45 and 60 years old with active or convalescent COVID-19. CDR3s include the opening cysteine and the closing phenylalanine or tryptophan. Fields, in order: J gene, V gene, CDR3 protein.

TRBJ2-2 TRBV6-4 CASSPRTGYTGELFF
TRBJ1-1 TRBV13 CASSLALNTEAFF
TRBJ1-3 TRBV7-4 CASSAGKTSGNTIYF
TRBJ2-7 TRBV9 CASSVEGEDAREQYF
TRBJ1-6 TRBV10-3 CAISEDRGRMDSPLHF
TRBJ2-7 TRBV4-1 CASSHTGTSGSEQYF
TRBJ1-4 TRBV27 CASSFLGGTGGKKLFF
TRBJ1-1 TRBV11-1 CASSDLDSTEAFF
TRBJ1-1 TRBV30 CASMRDSTEAFF
TRBJ1-5 TRBV6-5 CASRILINQPQHF
TRBJ2-5 TRBV19 CASSVAGRRQETQYF
TRBJ2-2 TRBV4-3 CASSQGNLITFGASTGELFF
TRBJ2-3 TRBV19 CASRLGQGTDTQYF
TRBJ1-2 TRBV7-3 CASSLISGRGYTF
TRBJ1-6 TRBV5-6 CASSLERQGYNSPLHF
TRBJ1-2 TRBV19 CASRRLDSGGGYGYTF
TRBJ2-5 TRBV24-1 CATSLAGGETQYF
TRBJ2-1 TRBV28 CACGLSHEQFF
TRBJ2-7 TRBV14 CASRGGGRDEQYF
TRBJ2-1 TRBV10-3 CAISLAGSNEQFF
TRBJ2-5 TRBV7-9 CASSLDRLTAQYF
TRBJ2-1 TRBV9 CASSVGPTSGIVGEQFF
TRBJ2-3 TRBV28 CASSLSTGGGGTDTQYF
TRBJ2-2 TRBV5-1 CASSLDEEVTGELFF
TRBJ2-7 TRBV5-3 CARSFGSGGIYEQYF
TRBJ1-2 TRBV14 CASSHRQRYYGYTF
TRBJ2-7 TRBV12-3/TRBV12-4 CASRPAGVDEQYF
TRBJ2-4 TRBV3-1/TRBV3-2 CASSQGPQGMGLAKNIQYF
TRBJ2-2 TRBV9 CASSVAGNRGQTGELFF
TRBJ2-2 TRBV2 CASSTGTGELFF
TRBJ2-7 TRBV7-2 CASSPSVARADYEQYF
TRBJ2-7 TRBV5-8 CASSLGQGKYEQYF
TRBJ2-3 TRBV7-9 CASSSRLAGVDTQYF
TRBJ1-4 TRBV6-5 CASSARGSTNEKLFF
TRBJ2-1 TRBV3-1/TRBV3-2 CASSQEGQIYNEQFF
TRBJ2-2 TRBV19 CASSIDLRMGELFF
TRBJ2-1 TRBV7-2 CASSFLAGGPFEQFF
TRBJ2-1 TRBV10-1 CASSETRNEQFF
TRBJ1-5 TRBV24-1 CATSDFGGSERQIGSNQPQHF
TRBJ2-2 TRBV21-1 CASGISRGNTGELFF
TRBJ2-7 TRBV5-5 CASKRQGSSYEQYF
TRBJ1-1 TRBV7-2 CASSANRALITEAFF
TRBJ1-5 TRBV10-3 CAISQIPPRQGFNQPQHF
TRBJ1-5 TRBV28 CASGKDRVTDQPQHF
TRBJ2-1 TRBV10-3 CAITAGPYNEQFF
TRBJ1-2 TRBV12-3/TRBV12-4 CASSFGSGYTF
TRBJ1-1 TRBV28 CASSLDQGGTEAFF
TRBJ1-4 TRBV18 CASSPDRVTNEKLFF
TRBJ1-4 TRBV28 CASRTGSLGEKLFF
TRBJ1-1 TRBV5-4 CASSLGQMNTEAFF
TRBJ2-7 TRBV7-7 CASSPFPRTGFGEQYF
TRBJ1-2 TRBV7-8 CASSLYRDSSYTF
TRBJ2-7 TRBV28 CASSTTSGIGYEQYF
TRBJ2-2 TRBV19 CASSRDLRGPATGELFF
TRBJ2-1 TRBV4-3 CASSLYTGTGYPEQFF
TRBJ1-5 TRBV12-5 CASGLVLTLRGRQPQHF
TRBJ1-5 TRBV28 CATGLSNQPQHF
TRBJ1-2 TRBV6-5 CAGKAGTGPYGYTF
TRBJ2-3 TRBV4-2 CASSQDPGLAGVGADTQYF